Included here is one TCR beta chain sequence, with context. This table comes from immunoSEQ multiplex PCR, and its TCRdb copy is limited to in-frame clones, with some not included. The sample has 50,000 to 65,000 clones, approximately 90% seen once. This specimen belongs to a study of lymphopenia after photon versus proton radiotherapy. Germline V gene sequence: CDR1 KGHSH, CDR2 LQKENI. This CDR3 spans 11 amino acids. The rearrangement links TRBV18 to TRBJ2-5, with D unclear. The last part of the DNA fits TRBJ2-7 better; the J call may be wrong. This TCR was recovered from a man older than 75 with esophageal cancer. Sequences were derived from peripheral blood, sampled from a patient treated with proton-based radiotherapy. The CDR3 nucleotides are TGTGCCAGCTCATTGGGCGGCGAGCAGTACTTC. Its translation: CASSLGGEQYF.